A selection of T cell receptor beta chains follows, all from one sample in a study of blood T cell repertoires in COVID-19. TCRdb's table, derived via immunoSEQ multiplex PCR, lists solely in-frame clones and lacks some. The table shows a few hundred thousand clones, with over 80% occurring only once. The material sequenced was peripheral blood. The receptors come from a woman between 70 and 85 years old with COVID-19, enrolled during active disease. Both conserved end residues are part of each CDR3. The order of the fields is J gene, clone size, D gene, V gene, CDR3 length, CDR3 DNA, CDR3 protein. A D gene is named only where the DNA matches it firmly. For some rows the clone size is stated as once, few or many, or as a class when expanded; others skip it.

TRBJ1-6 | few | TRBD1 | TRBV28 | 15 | TGTGCCAGCAGCTCCGGGACAGGGTATAATTCACCCCTCCACTTT | CASSSGTGYNSPLHF
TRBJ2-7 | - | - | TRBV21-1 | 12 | TGTGCCAGCAGCAAAGATCCTCGGTCCCCCACTTTC | CASSKDPRSPTF
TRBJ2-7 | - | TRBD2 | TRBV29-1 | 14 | TGCAGCGCCCAGGGGCCTAGCGGGAGCTACGAGCAGTACTTC | CSAQGPSGSYEQYF
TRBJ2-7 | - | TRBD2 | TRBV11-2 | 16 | TGTGCCAGCAGCCCTCGGGGACTAGGAGGCCTCCGCGAGCAGTACTTC | CASSPRGLGGLREQYF
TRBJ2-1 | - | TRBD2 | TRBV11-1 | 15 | TGTGCCAGCAGCTCAACGAGGAGCGGGAGAGGTGAGCAGTTCTTC | CASSSTRSGRGEQFF
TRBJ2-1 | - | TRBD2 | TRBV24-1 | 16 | TGTGCCACCAGTGATATCGGCGGGAGCTCCTACAATGAGCAGTTCTTC | CATSDIGGSSYNEQFF
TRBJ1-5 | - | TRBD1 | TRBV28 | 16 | TGTGCCAGCATGTTACCTCAGGGGGCGGGCAATCAGCCCCAGCATTTT | CASMLPQGAGNQPQHF
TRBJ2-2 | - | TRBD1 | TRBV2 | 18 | TGTGCCAGCAGCGGGGACAGGACCTTAGGAGGAATAGCCGGGGAGCTGTTTTTT | CASSGDRTLGGIAGELFF
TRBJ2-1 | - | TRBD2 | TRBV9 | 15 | TGTGCCAGCAGCGGGGGGACTAGCGGTTCCAATGAGCAGTTCTTC | CASSGGTSGSNEQFF
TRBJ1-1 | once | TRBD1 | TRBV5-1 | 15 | TGCGCCAGCAGCTTAACGACAGGGCAGACCACTGAAGCTTTCTTT | CASSLTTGQTTEAFF
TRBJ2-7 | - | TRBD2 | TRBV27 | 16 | TGTGCCAGCAGACTGGGACTAGCGGGAGTCTCACGGGAGCAGTACTTC | CASRLGLAGVSREQYF
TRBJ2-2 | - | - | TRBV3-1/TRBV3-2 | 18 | TGTGCCAGCAGCCAAAGGCCCATTGCGGCTGCGAACACCGGGGAGCTGTTTTTT | CASSQRPIAAANTGELFF
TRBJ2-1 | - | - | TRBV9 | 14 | TGTGCCAGCAGCGTAGGGGCCGGTGGCAATGAGCAGTTCTTC | CASSVGAGGNEQFF
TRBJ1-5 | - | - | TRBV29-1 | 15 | TGCAGCGTAAGGGTGCAGGGAGGTAGCAATCAGCCCCAGCATTTT | CSVRVQGGSNQPQHF
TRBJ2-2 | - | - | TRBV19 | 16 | TGTGCCAGTAGCTGGGAGGAGGTCCGAAGCACCGGGGAGCTGTTTTTT | CASSWEEVRSTGELFF
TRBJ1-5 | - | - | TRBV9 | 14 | TGTGCCAGCAGCGTCGGACAGCAGTATCAGCCCCAGCATTTT | CASSVGQQYQPQHF